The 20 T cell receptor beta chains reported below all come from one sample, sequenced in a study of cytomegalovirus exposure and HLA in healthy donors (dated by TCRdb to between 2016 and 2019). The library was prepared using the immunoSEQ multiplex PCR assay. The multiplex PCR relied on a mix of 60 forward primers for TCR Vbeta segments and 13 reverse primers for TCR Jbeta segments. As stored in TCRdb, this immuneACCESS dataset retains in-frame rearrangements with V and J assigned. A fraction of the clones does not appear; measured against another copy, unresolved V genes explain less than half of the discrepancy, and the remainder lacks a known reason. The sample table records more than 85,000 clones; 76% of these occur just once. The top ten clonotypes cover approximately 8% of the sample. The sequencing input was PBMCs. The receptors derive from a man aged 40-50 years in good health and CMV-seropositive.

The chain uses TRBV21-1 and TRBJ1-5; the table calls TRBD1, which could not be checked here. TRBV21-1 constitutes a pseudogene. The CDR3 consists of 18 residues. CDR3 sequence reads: CASSKSGQGPPGYQPQHF. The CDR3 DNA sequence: TGTGCCAGCAGCAAATCAGGACAGGGGCCGCCGGGGTATCAGCCCCAGCATTTT.

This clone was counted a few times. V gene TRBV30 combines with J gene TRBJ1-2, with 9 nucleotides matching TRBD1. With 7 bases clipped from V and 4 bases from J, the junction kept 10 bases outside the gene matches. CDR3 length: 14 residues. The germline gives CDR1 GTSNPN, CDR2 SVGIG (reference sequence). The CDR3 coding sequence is TGTGCCTTTGACAGGGGGGGCCAGGGCTATGGCTACACCTTC. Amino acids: CAFDRGGQGYGYTF.

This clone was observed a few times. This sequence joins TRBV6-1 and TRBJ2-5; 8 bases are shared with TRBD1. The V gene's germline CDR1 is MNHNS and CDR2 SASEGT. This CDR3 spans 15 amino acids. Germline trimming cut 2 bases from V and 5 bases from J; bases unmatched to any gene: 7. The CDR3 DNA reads TGTGCCAGCAGTGAAAGCGACAGGGGTTATGAGACCCAGTACTTC. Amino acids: CASSESDRGYETQYF.

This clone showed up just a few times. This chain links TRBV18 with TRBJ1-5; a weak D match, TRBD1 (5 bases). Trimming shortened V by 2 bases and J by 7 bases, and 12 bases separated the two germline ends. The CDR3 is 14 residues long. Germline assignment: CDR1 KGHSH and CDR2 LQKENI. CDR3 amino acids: CASSPGRGWQPQHF. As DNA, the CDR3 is TGTGCCAGCTCACCAGGGAGGGGCTGGCAGCCCCAGCATTTT.

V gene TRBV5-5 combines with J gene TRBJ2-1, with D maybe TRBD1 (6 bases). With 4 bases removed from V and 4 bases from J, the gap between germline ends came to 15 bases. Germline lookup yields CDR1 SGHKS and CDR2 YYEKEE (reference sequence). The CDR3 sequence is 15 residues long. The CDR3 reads CASSLVGTPYNEQFF. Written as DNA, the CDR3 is TGTGCCAGCAGCCTGGTAGGGACACCGTACAATGAGCAGTTCTTC.

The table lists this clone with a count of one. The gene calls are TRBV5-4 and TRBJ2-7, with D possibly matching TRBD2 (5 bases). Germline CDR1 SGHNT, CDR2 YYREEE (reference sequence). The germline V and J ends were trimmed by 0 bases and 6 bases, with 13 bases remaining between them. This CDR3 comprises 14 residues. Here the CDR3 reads CASSLDSGRGEQYF. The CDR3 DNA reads TGTGCCAGCAGCTTGGATTCGGGTCGGGGCGAGCAGTACTTC.

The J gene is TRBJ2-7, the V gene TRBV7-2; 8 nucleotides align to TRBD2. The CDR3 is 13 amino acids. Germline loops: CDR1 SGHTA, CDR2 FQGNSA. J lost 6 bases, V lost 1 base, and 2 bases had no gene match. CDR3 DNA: TGTGCCAGCAGCTTAGGGCGGGGGGTCGAGCAGTACTTC. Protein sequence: CASSLGRGVEQYF.

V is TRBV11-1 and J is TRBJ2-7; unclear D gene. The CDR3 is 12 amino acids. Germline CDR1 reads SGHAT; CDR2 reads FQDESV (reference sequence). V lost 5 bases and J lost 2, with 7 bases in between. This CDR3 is CASSPRAYEQYF. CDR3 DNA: TGTGCCAGCAGCCCTCGGGCCTACGAGCAGTACTTC.

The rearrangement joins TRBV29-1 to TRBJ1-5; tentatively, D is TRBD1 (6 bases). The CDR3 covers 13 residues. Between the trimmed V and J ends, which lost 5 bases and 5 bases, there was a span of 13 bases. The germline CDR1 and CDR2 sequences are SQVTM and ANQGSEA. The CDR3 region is CSVRGGADQPQHF. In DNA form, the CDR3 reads TGCAGCGTTCGAGGGGGTGCCGATCAGCCCCAGCATTTT.

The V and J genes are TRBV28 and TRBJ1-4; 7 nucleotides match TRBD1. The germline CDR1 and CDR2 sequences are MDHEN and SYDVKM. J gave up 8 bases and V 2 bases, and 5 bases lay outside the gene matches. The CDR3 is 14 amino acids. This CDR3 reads CASSLGRGREKLFF. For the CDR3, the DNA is TGTGCCAGCAGTTTAGGCAGGGGGAGGGAAAAACTGTTTTTT.

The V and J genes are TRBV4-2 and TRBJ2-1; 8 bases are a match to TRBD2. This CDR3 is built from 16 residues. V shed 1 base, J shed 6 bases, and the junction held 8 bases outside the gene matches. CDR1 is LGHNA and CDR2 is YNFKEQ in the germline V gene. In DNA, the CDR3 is TGTGCCAGCAGCCAAGCGGGAGGGGGACTCGGCAATGAGCAGTTCTTC. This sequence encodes CASSQAGGGLGNEQFF.

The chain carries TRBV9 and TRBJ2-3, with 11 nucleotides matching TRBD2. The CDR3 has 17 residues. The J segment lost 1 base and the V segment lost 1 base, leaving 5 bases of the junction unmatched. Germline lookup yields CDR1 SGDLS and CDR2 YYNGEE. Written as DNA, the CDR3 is TGTGCCAGCAGCGTAAGGGGACTAGCGGCTCGCACAGATACGCAGTATTTT. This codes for CASSVRGLAARTDTQYF. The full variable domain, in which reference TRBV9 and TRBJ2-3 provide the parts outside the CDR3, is DSGVTQTPKHLITATGQRVTLRCSPRSGDLSVYWYQQSLDQGLQFLIQYYNGEERAKGNILERFSAQQFPDLHSELNLSSLELGDSALYFCASSVRGLAARTDTQYFGPGTRLTVL.

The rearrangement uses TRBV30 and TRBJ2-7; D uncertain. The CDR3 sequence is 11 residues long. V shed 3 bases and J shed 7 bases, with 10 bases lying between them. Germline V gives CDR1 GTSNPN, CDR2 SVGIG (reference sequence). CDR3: CAWRSSVEQYF. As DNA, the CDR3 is TGTGCCTGGAGAAGCTCCGTGGAGCAGTACTTC.

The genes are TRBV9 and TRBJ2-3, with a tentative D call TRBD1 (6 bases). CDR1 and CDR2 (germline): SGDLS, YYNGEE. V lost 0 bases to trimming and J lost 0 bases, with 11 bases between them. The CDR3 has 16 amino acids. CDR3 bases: TGTGCCAGCAGCGTAGCCGGGGACACCAGCACAGATACGCAGTATTTT. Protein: CASSVAGDTSTDTQYF.

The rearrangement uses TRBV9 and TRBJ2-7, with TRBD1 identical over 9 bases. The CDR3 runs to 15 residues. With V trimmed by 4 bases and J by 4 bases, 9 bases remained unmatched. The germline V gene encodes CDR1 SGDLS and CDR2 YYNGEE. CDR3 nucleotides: TGTGCCAGCAGCCCGGGACAGGGAAACATTTACGAGCAGTACTTC. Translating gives CASSPGQGNIYEQYF.

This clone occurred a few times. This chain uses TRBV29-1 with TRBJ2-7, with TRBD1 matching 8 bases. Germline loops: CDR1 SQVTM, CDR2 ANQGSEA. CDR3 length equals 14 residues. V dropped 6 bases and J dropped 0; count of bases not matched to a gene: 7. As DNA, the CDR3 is TGCAGCGTGCGACAGGGGTCTCCCTCCTACGAGCAGTACTTC. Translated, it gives CSVRQGSPSYEQYF.

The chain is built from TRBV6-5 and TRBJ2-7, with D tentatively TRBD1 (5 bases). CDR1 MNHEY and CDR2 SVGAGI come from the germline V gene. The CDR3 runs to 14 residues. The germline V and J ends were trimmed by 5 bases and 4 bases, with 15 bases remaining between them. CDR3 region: CASSQGKSAYEQYF. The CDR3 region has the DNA TGTGCCAGCAGTCAGGGCAAATCAGCTTACGAGCAGTACTTC.

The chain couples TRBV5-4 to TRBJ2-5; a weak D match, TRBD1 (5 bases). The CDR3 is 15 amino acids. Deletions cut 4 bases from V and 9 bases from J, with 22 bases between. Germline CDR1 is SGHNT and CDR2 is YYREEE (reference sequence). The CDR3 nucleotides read TGTGCCAGCAGCCCATTGGGTGGGGCCTTACAACCCCAGTACTTC. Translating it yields CASSPLGGALQPQYF. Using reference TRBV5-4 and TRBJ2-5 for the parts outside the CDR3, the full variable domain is ETGVTQSPTHLIKTRGQQVTLRCSSQSGHNTVSWYQQALGQGPQFIFQYYREEENGRGNFPPRFSGLQFPNYSSELNVNALELDDSALYLCASSPLGGALQPQYFGPGTRLLVL.

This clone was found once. CDR3: CAWTGTSSGGTQYF. Here the CDR3 DNA reads TGTGCCTGGACTGGCACTTCTTCCGGAGGTACGCAGTATTTT. The chain couples TRBV30 to TRBJ2-3; TRBD2 might be the D (5 bases). The CDR3 consists of 14 residues. Germline loops: CDR1 GTSNPN, CDR2 SVGIG (reference sequence). V was trimmed by 4 bases and J by 8 bases, leaving 19 bases between them. The full variable domain, rest sourced from reference TRBV30 and TRBJ2-3, is SQTIHQWPATLVQPVGSPLSLECTVEGTSNPNLYWYRQAAGRGLQLLFYSVGIGQISSEVPQNLSASRPQDRQFILSSKKLLLSDSGFYLCAWTGTSSGGTQYFGPGTRLTVL.

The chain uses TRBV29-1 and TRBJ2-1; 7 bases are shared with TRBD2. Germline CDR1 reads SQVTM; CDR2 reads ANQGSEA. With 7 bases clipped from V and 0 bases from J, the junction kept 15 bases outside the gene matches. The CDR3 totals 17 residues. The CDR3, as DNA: TGCAGCGCCCGGGGTAGGGACTACGAGAGCTCCTACAATGAGCAGTTCTTC. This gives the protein CSARGRDYESSYNEQFF.